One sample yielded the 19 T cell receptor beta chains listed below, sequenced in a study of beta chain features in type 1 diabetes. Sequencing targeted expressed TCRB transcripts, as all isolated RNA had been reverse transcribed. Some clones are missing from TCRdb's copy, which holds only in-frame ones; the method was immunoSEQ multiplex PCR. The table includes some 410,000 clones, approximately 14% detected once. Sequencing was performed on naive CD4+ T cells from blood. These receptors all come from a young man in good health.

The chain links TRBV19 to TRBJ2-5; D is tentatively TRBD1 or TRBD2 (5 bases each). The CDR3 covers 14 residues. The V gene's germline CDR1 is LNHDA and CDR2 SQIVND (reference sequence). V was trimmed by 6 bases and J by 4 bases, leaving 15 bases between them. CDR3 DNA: TGTGCCAGTAGCCCGGGACGCGGTAGAGAGACCCAGTACTTC. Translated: CASSPGRGRETQYF. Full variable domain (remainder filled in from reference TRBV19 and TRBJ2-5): DGGITQSPKYLFRKEGQNVTLSCEQNLNHDAMYWYRQDPGQGLRLIYYSQIVNDFQKGDIAEGYSVSREKKESFPLTVTSAQKNPTAFYLCASSPGRGRETQYFGPGTRLLVL.

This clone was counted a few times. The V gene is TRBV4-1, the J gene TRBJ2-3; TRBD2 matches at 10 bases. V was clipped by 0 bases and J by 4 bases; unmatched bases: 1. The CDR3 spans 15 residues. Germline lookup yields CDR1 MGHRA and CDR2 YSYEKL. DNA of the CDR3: TGCGCCAGCAGCCAAGATGGACTAGCGGCAGATACGCAGTATTTT. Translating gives CASSQDGLAADTQYF.

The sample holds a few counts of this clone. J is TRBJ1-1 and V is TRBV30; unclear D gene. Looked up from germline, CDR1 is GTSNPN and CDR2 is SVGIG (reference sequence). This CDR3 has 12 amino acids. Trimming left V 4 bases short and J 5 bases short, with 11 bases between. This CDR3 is CAWKLSGTEAFF. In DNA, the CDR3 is TGTGCCTGGAAACTCTCGGGGACTGAAGCTTTCTTT.

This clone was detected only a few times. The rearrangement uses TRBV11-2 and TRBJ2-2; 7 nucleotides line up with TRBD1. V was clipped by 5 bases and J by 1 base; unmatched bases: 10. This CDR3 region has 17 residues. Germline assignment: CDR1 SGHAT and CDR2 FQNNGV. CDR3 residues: CASSPSPRGKNTGELFF. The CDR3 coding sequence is TGTGCCAGCAGCCCGTCCCCCAGGGGGAAGAACACCGGGGAGCTGTTTTTT.

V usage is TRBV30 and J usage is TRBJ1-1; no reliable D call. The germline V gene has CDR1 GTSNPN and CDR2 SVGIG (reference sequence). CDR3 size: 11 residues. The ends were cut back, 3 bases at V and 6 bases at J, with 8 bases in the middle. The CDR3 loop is CAWRVGPEAFF. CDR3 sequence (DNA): TGTGCCTGGAGGGTTGGCCCTGAAGCTTTCTTT.

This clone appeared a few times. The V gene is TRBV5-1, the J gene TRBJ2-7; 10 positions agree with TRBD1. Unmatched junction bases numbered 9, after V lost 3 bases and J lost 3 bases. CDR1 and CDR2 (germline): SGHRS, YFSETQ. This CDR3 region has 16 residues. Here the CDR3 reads CASSSNRDRGFYEQYF. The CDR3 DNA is TGCGCCAGCAGCTCCAACCGGGACAGGGGTTTCTACGAGCAGTACTTC.

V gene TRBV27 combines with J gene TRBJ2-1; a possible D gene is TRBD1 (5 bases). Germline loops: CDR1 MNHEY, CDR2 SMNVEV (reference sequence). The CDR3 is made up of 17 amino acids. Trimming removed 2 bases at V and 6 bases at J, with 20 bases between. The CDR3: CASSLLFGGVRANEQFF. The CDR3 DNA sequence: TGTGCCAGCAGTTTACTTTTTGGTGGGGTCAGGGCCAATGAGCAGTTCTTC.

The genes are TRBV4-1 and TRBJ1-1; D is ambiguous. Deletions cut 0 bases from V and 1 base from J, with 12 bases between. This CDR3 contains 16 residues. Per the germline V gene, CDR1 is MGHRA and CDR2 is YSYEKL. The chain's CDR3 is CASSQDRSVWNTEAFF. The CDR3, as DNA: TGCGCCAGCAGCCAAGATCGGTCCGTATGGAACACTGAAGCTTTCTTT.

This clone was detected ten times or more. The CDR3 loop is CSARQRETQYF. The CDR3 coding sequence is TGCAGTGCCAGGCAAAGGGAGACCCAGTACTTC. The chain links TRBV20-1 to TRBJ2-5; D not certain. V was clipped by 6 bases and J by 5 bases, with 10 bases between them. The germline CDR1 and CDR2 sequences are DFQATT and SNEGSKA (reference sequence). This CDR3 region has 11 residues.

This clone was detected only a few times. The CDR3 here is CASSPVAGLTDTQYF. DNA of the CDR3: TGTGCCAGCTCACCGGTAGCGGGGCTCACAGATACGCAGTATTTT. V gene TRBV18 combines with J gene TRBJ2-3; 8 bases fit TRBD2. CDR1 and CDR2 (germline): KGHSH, LQKENI. V was pared by 3 bases and J by 2 bases, with 4 bases of the junction left unmatched. This CDR3 is 15 amino acids long.

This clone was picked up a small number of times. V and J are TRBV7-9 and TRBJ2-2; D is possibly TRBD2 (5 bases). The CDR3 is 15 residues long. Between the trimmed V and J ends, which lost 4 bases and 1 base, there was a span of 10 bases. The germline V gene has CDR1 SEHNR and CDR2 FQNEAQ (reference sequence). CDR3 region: CASSSDGLNTGELFF. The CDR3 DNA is TGTGCCAGCAGCTCGGACGGACTGAACACCGGGGAGCTGTTTTTT.

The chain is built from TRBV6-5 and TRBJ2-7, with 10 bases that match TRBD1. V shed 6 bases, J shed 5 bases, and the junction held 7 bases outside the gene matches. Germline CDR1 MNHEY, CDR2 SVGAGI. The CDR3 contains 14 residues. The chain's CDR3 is CASRIGQGVDEQYF. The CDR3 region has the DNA TGTGCCAGCAGAATCGGACAGGGGGTCGACGAGCAGTACTTC.

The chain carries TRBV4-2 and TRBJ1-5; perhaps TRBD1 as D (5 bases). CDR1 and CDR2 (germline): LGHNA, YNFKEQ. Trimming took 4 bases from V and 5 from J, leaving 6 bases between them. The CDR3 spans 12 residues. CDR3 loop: CASSRGDQPQHF. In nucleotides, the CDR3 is TGTGCCAGCAGCCGGGGGGATCAGCCCCAGCATTTT.

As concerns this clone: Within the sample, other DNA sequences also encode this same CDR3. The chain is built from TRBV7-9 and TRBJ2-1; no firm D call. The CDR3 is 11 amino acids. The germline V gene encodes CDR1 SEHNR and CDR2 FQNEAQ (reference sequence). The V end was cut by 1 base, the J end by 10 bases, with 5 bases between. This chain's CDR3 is CASSLVSEQFF. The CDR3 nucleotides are TGTGCCAGCAGCTTAGTCTCCGAGCAGTTCTTC.

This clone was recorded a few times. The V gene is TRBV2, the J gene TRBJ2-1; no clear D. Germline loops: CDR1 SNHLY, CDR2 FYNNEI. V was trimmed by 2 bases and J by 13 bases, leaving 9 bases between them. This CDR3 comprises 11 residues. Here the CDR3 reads CASSENPGQFF. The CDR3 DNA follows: TGTGCCAGCAGTGAAAACCCCGGACAGTTCTTC. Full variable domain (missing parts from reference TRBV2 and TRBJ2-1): EPEVTQTPSHQVTQMGQEVILRCVPISNHLYFYWYRQILGQKVEFLVSFYNNEISEKSEIFDDQFSVERPDGSNFTLKIRSTKLEDSAMYFCASSENPGQFFGPGTRLTVL.

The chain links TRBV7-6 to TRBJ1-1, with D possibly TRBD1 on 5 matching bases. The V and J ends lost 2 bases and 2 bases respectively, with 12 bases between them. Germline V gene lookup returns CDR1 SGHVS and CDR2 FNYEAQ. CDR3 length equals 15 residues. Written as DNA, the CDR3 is TGTGCCAGCAGCTTATTTAGAGGGGAAAACACTGAAGCTTTCTTT. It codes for CASSLFRGENTEAFF. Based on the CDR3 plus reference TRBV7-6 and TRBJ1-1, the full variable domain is GAGVSQSPRYKVTKRGQDVALRCDPISGHVSLYWYRQALGQGPEFLTYFNYEAQQDKSGLPNDRFSAERPEGSISTLTIQRTEQRDSAMYRCASSLFRGENTEAFFGQGTRLTVV.

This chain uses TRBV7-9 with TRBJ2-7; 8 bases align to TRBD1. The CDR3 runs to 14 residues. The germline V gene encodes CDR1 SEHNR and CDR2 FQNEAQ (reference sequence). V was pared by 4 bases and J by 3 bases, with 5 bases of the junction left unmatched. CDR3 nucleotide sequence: TGTGCCAGCAGCTCGGACAGGGAAGGCTACGAGCAGTACTTC. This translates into CASSSDREGYEQYF.

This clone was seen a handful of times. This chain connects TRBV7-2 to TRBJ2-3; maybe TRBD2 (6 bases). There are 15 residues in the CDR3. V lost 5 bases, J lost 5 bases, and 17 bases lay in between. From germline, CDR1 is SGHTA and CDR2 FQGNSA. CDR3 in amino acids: CASSPGTSLGDTQYF. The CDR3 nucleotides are TGTGCCAGCAGCCCTGGGACTTCGTTAGGAGATACGCAGTATTTT. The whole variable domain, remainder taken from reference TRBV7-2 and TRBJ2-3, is GAGVSQSPSNKVTEKGKDVELRCDPISGHTALYWYRQSLGQGLEFLIYFQGNSAPDKSGLPSDRFSAERTGGSVSTLTIQRTQQEDSAVYLCASSPGTSLGDTQYFGPGTRLTVL.

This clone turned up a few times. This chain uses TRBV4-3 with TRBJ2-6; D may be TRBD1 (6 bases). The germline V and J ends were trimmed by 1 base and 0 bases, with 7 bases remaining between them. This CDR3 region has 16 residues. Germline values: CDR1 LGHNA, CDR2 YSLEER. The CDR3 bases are TGCGCCAGCAGCCAAGGACAGGACTCTGGGGCCAACGTCCTGACTTTC. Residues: CASSQGQDSGANVLTF.